This T cell receptor (beta chain) derives from a study of human T cells and chemical hapten exposure. A word on this clonotype: Its antigen is undetermined.

TCRdb reanalysed the RACE reads using MiXCR and keeps one entry per CDR3 protein. The table has under 200,000 distinct CDR3 sequences, 30% seen once. General study points: DPC sensitization left the count of TCRs above 1 in 1000 unchanged.

The time point is: pre-sensitization, week 0. Treatment denoted: therapeutic diphenylcyclopropenone sensitization with weekly scalp DPC. Someone pulled total RNA out of unfractionated whole blood. Germline CDR1 and CDR2: MNHNY and SVGAGI (reference sequence). The CDR3 length is 16 residues. J was trimmed by 7 bases and V by 4 bases; bases with no gene match: 13. The rearrangement links TRBV6-6 to TRBJ2-1; 7 bases map to TRBD1. Material: whole blood, obtained in connection with sensitization to the hapten diphenylcyclopropenone (DPC). This clonotype originated in a woman under 40 with alopecia areata. Some clones in this sample may be carry-over from other donors' samples. The CDR3 sequence is CASSSSTGISLNEQFF. CDR3 bases: TGTGCCAGCAGTTCCTCGACAGGGATCTCCTTAAATGAGCAGTTCTTC.